The 20 T cell receptor beta chains below all came from one sample that was sequenced in a study of T-cell memory formation after mild COVID-19. TCRdb processed the 5' RACE reads anew with MiXCR; each CDR3 protein has one entry. Of about 540,000 distinct CDR3 sequences listed, about 20% were seen once; the top ten hold around an eighth. The sample was PBMCs or a T cell subset sorted from them (not recorded which). These receptors were collected from an adult woman who had mild COVID-19 (a few samples of this study predate the infection). Cell type and time point are not known.

CDR3 protein: CASGDREGLEQYF. CDR3 nucleotide sequence: TGTGCCAGCGGGGACAGGGAGGGGCTCGAGCAGTACTTC. The gene calls are TRBV4-2 and TRBJ2-7, with 9 nucleotides matching TRBD1. Germline V gene sequence: CDR1 LGHNA, CDR2 YNFKEQ. The CDR3 has 13 amino acids. After removal of 8 bases from V and 6 bases from J, the junction contained 8 bases not matched to a gene.

The chain employs TRBV5-4 and TRBJ2-6; D is possibly TRBD1 (6 bases). V shed 7 bases and J shed 0 bases, with 14 bases lying between them. Germline CDR1 and CDR2: SGHNT and YYREEE (reference sequence). The CDR3 totals 16 residues. CDR3 coding DNA: TGTGCCAGCCGAGGGGGTGCCCGCTCTGGGGCCAACGTCCTGACTTTC. Protein: CASRGGARSGANVLTF.

In its sample, this clonotype was seen a few times. The V gene is TRBV5-1, the J gene TRBJ2-1, with 13 positions matching TRBD2. Trimming removed 4 bases from V and 7 bases from J; junction bases left unmatched: 2. The CDR3 is 14 residues long. CDR1 and CDR2 from the germline V gene are SGHRS and YFSETQ. The CDR3 DNA is TGCGCCAGCAGCGGGACTAGCGGGAAAAATGAGCAGTTCTTC. Its protein is CASSGTSGKNEQFF.

The rearrangement uses TRBV10-2 and TRBJ2-1; D uncertain. CDR3 length equals 16 residues. CDR1 and CDR2 from the germline V gene are WSHSY and SAAADI. Trimming shortened V by 1 base and J by 4 bases, and 14 bases separated the two germline ends. The CDR3 region is CASSEFAAASYNEQFF. CDR3 nucleotides: TGCGCCAGCAGTGAGTTCGCGGCGGCCAGTTACAATGAGCAGTTCTTC.

The chain recombines TRBV30 with TRBJ2-3; 10 bases are shared with TRBD1. The V gene end was trimmed by 4 bases and the J gene end by 4 bases; junction bases not matched to a gene: 5. Germline lookup yields CDR1 GTSNPN and CDR2 SVGIG (reference sequence). There are 14 residues in the CDR3. This chain's CDR3 is CAWNTGTGADTQYF. The CDR3 DNA sequence: TGTGCCTGGAATACCGGGACAGGGGCAGATACGCAGTATTTT.

The CDR3 protein is CASRLFSGRKESQYF. The CDR3 DNA reads TGTGCCAGCAGACTTTTTAGCGGGAGGAAGGAGTCCCAGTATTTT. This chain joins TRBV7-2 and TRBJ2-3; 10 bases match TRBD2. Looked up from germline, CDR1 is SGHTA and CDR2 is FQGNSA. The CDR3 has 15 amino acids. With 6 bases clipped from V and 12 bases from J, the junction kept 15 bases outside the gene matches.

This sequence joins TRBV7-8 and TRBJ2-5; 10 bases are a match to TRBD2. Germline-derived CDR1 and CDR2 are SGHVS and FQNEAQ. V lost 0 bases and J lost 4; bases outside the gene matches: 2. This CDR3 has 15 residues. CDR3 bases: TGTGCCAGCAGCTTAGCTGCTAGCGGGGGAGAGACCCAGTACTTC. Protein sequence: CASSLAASGGETQYF.

This clonotype was counted a few times. The chain employs TRBV4-1 and TRBJ2-3; D gene unclear. This CDR3 contains 14 residues. V was pared by 0 bases and J by 4 bases, with 8 bases between. In germline, CDR1 is MGHRA, CDR2 YSYEKL. The CDR3, as DNA: TGCGCCAGCAGCCAAGATCCCGCGGCAGATACGCAGTATTTT. This encodes CASSQDPAADTQYF.

This clonotype was counted between two and nine times. This sequence joins TRBV7-8 and TRBJ2-1; 7 bases line up with TRBD1. The V gene's germline CDR1 is SGHVS and CDR2 FQNEAQ. The ends lost 0 bases at V and 6 bases at J; junction bases unmatched: 2. This CDR3 is 14 amino acids long. CDR3 DNA: TGTGCCAGCAGCTTAGCGTACAGGGGCAATGAGCAGTTCTTC. It is translated as CASSLAYRGNEQFF.

This clonotype was picked up a small number of times. The chain carries TRBV10-3 and TRBJ1-2; D not certain. V lost 6 bases and J 0 bases, leaving 11 bases between the germline ends. Germline CDR1 and CDR2: ENHRY and SYGVKD. The CDR3 is 14 amino acids. The CDR3 loop reads CAIRMDGTNYGYTF. CDR3 nucleotides: TGTGCCATCAGAATGGACGGAACTAACTATGGCTACACCTTC.

This clonotype occurred a few times. This sequence joins TRBV21-1 and TRBJ2-7; TRBD2 is the table's D call, not checked against the DNA. TRBV21-1 is a known pseudogene. CDR3 length equals 13 residues. CDR3 amino acids: CASGLAGAHEQYF. The DNA for the CDR3 is TGTGCCAGCGGGTTAGCGGGAGCTCACGAGCAGTACTTC.

This sequence joins TRBV7-9 and TRBJ2-7, with 9 bases lining up with TRBD2. The V gene's germline CDR1 is SEHNR and CDR2 FQNEAQ (reference sequence). The CDR3 spans 16 residues. V shed 1 base and J 7 bases; nucleotides not matched to a gene: 11. The CDR3 loop reads CASSLVSGSPLLEQYF. The CDR3 DNA is TGTGCCAGCAGCTTAGTTAGCGGGAGTCCTCTCTTAGAGCAGTACTTC.

In DNA form, the CDR3 reads TGCGCCAGCACTACCTGGGGGGGACAGGAGACCTACGAGCAGTACTTC. Encoded protein: CASTTWGGQETYEQYF. The rearrangement uses TRBV5-1 and TRBJ2-7; D is possibly TRBD1 (8 bases). The CDR3 is 16 residues long. V was clipped by 6 bases and J by 2 bases, with 21 bases between them. The germline V gene has CDR1 SGHRS and CDR2 YFSETQ. Filled out from reference TRBV5-1 and TRBJ2-7, the complete variable domain reads KAGVTQTPRYLIKTRGQQVTLSCSPISGHRSVSWYQQTPGQGLQFLFEYFSETQRNKGNFPGRFSGRQFSNSRSEMNVSTLELGDSALYLCASTTWGGQETYEQYFGPGTRLTVT.

The rearrangement links TRBV7-9 to TRBJ2-1; D not resolved. Germline V CDR1 and CDR2: SEHNR, FQNEAQ (reference sequence). Trimming took 3 bases from V and 4 from J, leaving 19 bases between them. The CDR3 runs to 17 residues. CDR3 amino acids: CASSLGRNTGLYNEQFF. The CDR3, as DNA: TGTGCCAGCAGCTTGGGCCGGAACACCGGGCTGTACAATGAGCAGTTCTTC.

The chain is built from TRBV5-1 and TRBJ1-5; D is unresolved. The CDR3 covers 14 residues. Deletions cut 0 bases from V and 1 base from J, with 5 bases between. CDR1 and CDR2 (germline): SGHRS, YFSETQ. The CDR3 region is CASSLGASNQPQHF. CDR3 sequence (DNA): TGCGCCAGCAGCTTGGGAGCCAGCAATCAGCCCCAGCATTTT.

The chain joins TRBV7-2 to TRBJ2-4; D perhaps matches TRBD1 (6 bases). From germline, CDR1 is SGHTA and CDR2 FQGNSA. The length of the CDR3 is 16 residues. Trimming took off 4 bases at V and 5 bases at J, with 18 bases between the two ends. In DNA form, the CDR3 reads TGTGCCAGCAGCTCCCGGACAGAACGCCCAGAAAACATTCAGTACTTC. Its translation: CASSSRTERPENIQYF. Combining the CDR3 with reference TRBV7-2 and TRBJ2-4 gives the whole variable domain GAGVSQSPSNKVTEKGKDVELRCDPISGHTALYWYRQSLGQGLEFLIYFQGNSAPDKSGLPSDRFSAERTGGSVSTLTIQRTQQEDSAVYLCASSSRTERPENIQYFGAGTRLSVL.

The V call is TRBV12-3 or TRBV12-4, the J call TRBJ2-1; 7 positions match TRBD1. This CDR3 comprises 15 residues. Trimming took 5 bases from V and 7 from J; bases not matched to a gene: 11. The CDR3 nucleotides are TGTGCCAGCAGTCGTGGACAGGATCTCAGGAATGAGCAGTTCTTC. As protein: CASSRGQDLRNEQFF.

The chain uses TRBV18 and TRBJ2-7, with D tentatively TRBD1 or TRBD2 (5 bases each). Trimming left V 2 bases short and J 3 bases short, with 11 bases between. Germline-derived CDR1 and CDR2 are KGHSH and LQKENI. The CDR3 is 14 amino acids. CDR3 DNA: TGTGCCAGCTCACCAGGAGAGAGGGGCTACGAGCAGTACTTC. Its protein product is CASSPGERGYEQYF.

This clonotype has ten or more counts. CDR3 in DNA: TGTGCCAGCAGCTTAGGGGACGGACCCTACGAGCAGTACTTC. It specifies CASSLGDGPYEQYF. The chain couples TRBV7-2 to TRBJ2-7; tentatively, D is TRBD1 or TRBD2 (5 bases each). Germline V lookup: CDR1 SGHTA, CDR2 FQGNSA. The germline V and J ends were trimmed by 1 base and 2 bases, with 9 bases remaining between them. This CDR3 comprises 14 residues.

The gene calls are TRBV20-1 and TRBJ2-5; no firm D call. The CDR3 loop spans 13 amino acids. The V end lost 6 bases, the J end lost 3 bases, and 14 bases lay between the germline ends. Germline V gene data show CDR1 as DFQATT and CDR2 as SNEGSKA (reference sequence). The CDR3 region is CSAPQPWEETQYF. The CDR3 bases are TGCAGTGCGCCGCAGCCGTGGGAAGAGACCCAGTACTTC.